These 26 T cell receptor beta chains came from one sample sequenced in a study of OX40 agonist ivuxolimab in advanced cancers. TCRdb's table, derived via immunoSEQ multiplex PCR, lists solely in-frame clones and lacks some. The sample shows tens of thousands of clones, approximately 88% of them seen only once. The specimen was CD4+ or CD8+ T cells sorted from blood, collected in a trial of the OX40 agonist ivuxolimab. These receptors all come from an adult with an advanced solid tumor such as melanoma, head and neck, liver or kidney cancer.

V gene TRBV10-3 combines with J gene TRBJ2-3; D call uncertain. The V gene's germline CDR1 is ENHRY and CDR2 SYGVKD. The V gene lost 2 bases and the J gene lost 4 bases, with 4 bases spanning the gap. This CDR3 region has 12 residues. The CDR3 loop reads CAISEAADTQYF. DNA of the CDR3: TGTGCCATCAGTGAGGCGGCAGATACGCAGTATTTT.

The chain links TRBV11-3 to TRBJ2-5; D is unresolved. Trimming removed 0 bases from V and 2 bases from J, with 4 bases in between. CDR1 is SGHNT, CDR2 YENEEA, per germline. The CDR3 is 13 residues long. The CDR3 sequence: CASSLESQETQYF. DNA for the CDR3: TGTGCCAGCAGCTTAGAATCTCAAGAGACCCAGTACTTC.

J is TRBJ2-1 and V is TRBV19; D gene uncertain. The V end was cut by 0 bases, the J end by 4 bases, with 4 bases between. Germline V gene sequence: CDR1 LNHDA, CDR2 SQIVND (reference sequence). The CDR3 spans 13 residues. The CDR3 coding sequence is TGTGCCAGTAGTATAGAACTGTACAATGAGCAGTTCTTC. The encoded protein is CASSIELYNEQFF.

This rearrangement joins TRBV23-1 to TRBJ1-5, with 8 bases aligning to TRBD1. TRBV23-1 is given ORF status, its function remaining uncertain. With 1 base clipped from V and 3 bases from J, the junction kept 2 bases outside the gene matches. This CDR3 region has 15 residues. CDR3 residues: CASSQYRGANQPQHF. CDR3 coding DNA: TGCGCCAGCAGTCAATACAGGGGGGCCAATCAGCCCCAGCATTTT.

The chain combines TRBV11-2 with TRBJ1-2; D is undetermined. V lost 2 bases and J 1 base, leaving 14 bases between the germline ends. CDR3 length: 16 residues. Germline V gives CDR1 SGHAT, CDR2 FQNNGV. The CDR3 coding sequence is TGTGCCAGCAGCTTAACCCCGCGAACGGATAACTATGGCTACACCTTC. Translated, it gives CASSLTPRTDNYGYTF.

CDR3 sequence reads: CASSLGGTDSNEKLFF. CDR3 DNA: TGTGCCAGCAGCTTGGGCGGGACAGATTCTAATGAAAAACTGTTTTTT. The rearrangement joins TRBV5-4 to TRBJ1-4; 7 positions match TRBD1. The CDR3 consists of 16 residues. Unmatched junction bases numbered 5, after V lost 0 bases and J lost 3 bases. The germline V gene encodes CDR1 SGHNT and CDR2 YYREEE (reference sequence). The variable domain in full, completed from reference TRBV5-4 and TRBJ1-4, reads ETGVTQSPTHLIKTRGQQVTLRCSSQSGHNTVSWYQQALGQGPQFIFQYYREEENGRGNFPPRFSGLQFPNYSSELNVNALELDDSALYLCASSLGGTDSNEKLFFGSGTQLSVL.

The gene calls are TRBV5-1 and TRBJ2-3, with D possibly being TRBD1 (6 bases). Trimming removed 2 bases at V and 0 bases at J, with 10 bases between. Germline-derived CDR1 and CDR2 are SGHRS and YFSETQ. This CDR3 comprises 15 residues. CDR3 bases: TGCGCCAGCAGCTTTTCGGGACAAAGCACAGATACGCAGTATTTT. The encoded protein is CASSFSGQSTDTQYF.

This clone was seen just once. V and J are TRBV2 and TRBJ1-1, with unresolved D. This CDR3 is 13 amino acids long. Germline assignment: CDR1 SNHLY and CDR2 FYNNEI. V was trimmed by 7 bases and J by 0 bases, leaving 9 bases between them. The CDR3 reads CASTLYLNTEAFF. CDR3 bases: TGTGCCAGCACCCTTTACCTGAACACTGAAGCTTTCTTT.

The rearrangement joins TRBV15 to TRBJ2-3; weak D call: TRBD2 (5 bases). The CDR3 is made up of 16 amino acids. CDR1 and CDR2 from the germline V gene are LNHNV and YYDKDF (reference sequence). The V end lost 2 bases, the J end lost 0 bases, and 12 bases lay between the germline ends. The CDR3 loop is CATSRRIRGSTDTQYF. The CDR3 DNA sequence: TGTGCCACCAGCAGACGCATACGGGGAAGCACAGATACGCAGTATTTT.

The rearrangement links TRBV5-5 to TRBJ1-2; the match to TRBD1 covers 7 bases. The germline V gene encodes CDR1 SGHKS and CDR2 YYEKEE (reference sequence). Trimming at V came to 3 bases and at J to 4 bases, leaving 9 bases not matched to a gene. The CDR3 length is 15 residues. CDR3 in amino acids: CASSYTVTGVYGYTF. CDR3 DNA: TGTGCCAGCAGCTATACTGTCACAGGGGTCTATGGCTACACCTTC. The full variable domain, its missing parts supplied by reference TRBV5-5 and TRBJ1-2, is DAGVTQSPTHLIKTRGQQVTLRCSPISGHKSVSWYQQVLGQGPQFIFQYYEKEERGRGNFPDRFSARQFPNYSSELNVNALLLGDSALYLCASSYTVTGVYGYTFGSGTRLTVV.

The V gene is TRBV5-1, the J gene TRBJ1-2, with a possible D match to TRBD1 (5 bases). The CDR3 is made up of 15 amino acids. CDR1 and CDR2 from the germline V gene are SGHRS and YFSETQ. V dropped 3 bases and J dropped 5 bases, with 17 bases sitting between them. The CDR3 DNA follows: TGCGCCAGCAGCTGGGGAACCGCCAGGGATTATGGCTACACCTTC. It codes for CASSWGTARDYGYTF.

The genes are TRBV6-5 and TRBJ1-5, with TRBD1 identical over 9 bases. The ends lost 5 bases at V and 7 bases at J; junction bases unmatched: 3. The CDR3 length is 13 residues. Germline V gives CDR1 MNHEY, CDR2 SVGAGI. CDR3 nucleotides: TGTGCCAGCAGTAACAGGGGGCACCAGCCCCAGCATTTT. This encodes CASSNRGHQPQHF.

The rearrangement links TRBV28 to TRBJ1-4; D is undetermined. V was trimmed by 2 bases and J by 4 bases, leaving 5 bases between them. Germline V gives CDR1 MDHEN, CDR2 SYDVKM. This CDR3 has 13 residues. In DNA, the CDR3 is TGTGCCAGCAGTTTACCCTTTAATGAAAAACTGTTTTTT. This sequence encodes CASSLPFNEKLFF.

The chain employs TRBV6-5 and TRBJ2-5; 10 nucleotides agree with TRBD2. CDR3 length equals 15 residues. The V and J ends lost 4 bases and 5 bases, in that order; junction bases with no gene match: 7. The V gene's germline CDR1 is MNHEY and CDR2 SVGAGI. The CDR3 sequence: CASSWSGRAWETQYF. The CDR3 nucleotides read TGTGCCAGCAGTTGGAGCGGGAGGGCCTGGGAGACCCAGTACTTC.

The chain couples TRBV5-1 to TRBJ2-3, with D uncertain. V was cut by 0 bases and J by 3 bases, with 5 bases left in between. This CDR3 has 13 amino acids. Germline values: CDR1 SGHRS, CDR2 YFSETQ. The CDR3 loop is CASSLARTDTQYF. The CDR3 nucleotides are TGCGCCAGCAGCTTGGCCCGGACAGATACGCAGTATTTT.

The rearrangement uses TRBV7-9 and TRBJ2-1; 8 nucleotides line up with TRBD2. Germline CDR1 reads SEHNR; CDR2 reads FQNEAQ (reference sequence). The CDR3 is 14 amino acids. The CDR3 DNA is TGTGGCATCCAGCGGGGGAGCTCCTACAATGAGCAGTTCTTC. Residues: CGIQRGSSYNEQFF.

This clone was observed a single time. The chain has TRBV4-2 and TRBJ1-6; 8 bases fit TRBD1. J lost 10 bases, V lost 5 bases, and 16 bases had no gene match. Germline V gene sequence: CDR1 LGHNA, CDR2 YNFKEQ. The CDR3 is 17 residues long. As DNA, the CDR3 is TGTGCCAGCAGCTTGTTGGGGGCCCCGGGACAGGAGTCACCCCTCCACTTT. This sequence encodes CASSLLGAPGQESPLHF.

In nucleotides, the CDR3 is TGTGCCAGCAGTTACCGAGCAGGGGGTCCTGAAGCTTTCTTT. Its protein is CASSYRAGGPEAFF. V and J are TRBV6-6 and TRBJ1-1; 7 bases line up with TRBD1. The CDR3 loop spans 14 amino acids. Germline trimming cut 2 bases from V and 6 bases from J; bases unmatched to any gene: 6. Per the germline V gene, CDR1 is MNHNY and CDR2 is SVGAGI (reference sequence).

The V and J genes are TRBV18 and TRBJ1-1, with D maybe TRBD1 (5 bases). In germline, CDR1 is KGHSH, CDR2 LQKENI. CDR3 length: 15 residues. Between the trimmed V and J ends, which lost 3 bases and 2 bases, there was a span of 13 bases. This CDR3 is CASSPPGGLNTEAFF. The CDR3 DNA follows: TGTGCCAGCTCACCTCCCGGGGGTTTAAACACTGAAGCTTTCTTT.

V is TRBV10-3 and J is TRBJ2-5, with D possibly being TRBD2 (5 bases). CDR1 ENHRY and CDR2 SYGVKD come from the germline V gene. V gave up 2 bases and J gave up 2 bases, with 15 bases separating them. The CDR3 runs 16 residues. In DNA, the CDR3 is TGTGCCATCAGTGAGCCTGCGGGTAGTGGGCAAGAGACCCAGTACTTC. Protein: CAISEPAGSGQETQYF.

This chain uses TRBV7-9 with TRBJ2-5; TRBD1 matches 10 bases. Germline loops: CDR1 SEHNR, CDR2 FQNEAQ (reference sequence). With 5 bases clipped from V and 4 bases from J, the junction kept 4 bases outside the gene matches. The CDR3 contains 14 residues. This CDR3 reads CASSPGQGGETQYF. As DNA, the CDR3 is TGTGCCAGCAGCCCCGGACAGGGGGGAGAGACCCAGTACTTC. The full variable domain, rest sourced from reference TRBV7-9 and TRBJ2-5, is DTGVSQNPRHKITKRGQNVTFRCDPISEHNRLYWYRQTLGQGPEFLTYFQNEAQLEKSRLLSDRFSAERPKGSFSTLEIQRTEQGDSAMYLCASSPGQGGETQYFGPGTRLLVL.

The CDR3 region is CASSITGGGGTEYF. DNA for the CDR3: TGTGCCAGCAGTATAACAGGGGGCGGGGGAACCGAGTACTTC. V usage is TRBV27 and J usage is TRBJ2-5, with 9 bases lining up with TRBD1. Germline V gene lookup returns CDR1 MNHEY and CDR2 SMNVEV (reference sequence). This CDR3 spans 14 amino acids. The junction had 13 bases not matched to a gene; V was cut back by 5 bases and J by 12 bases.

The chain recombines TRBV10-2 with TRBJ1-3; 8 bases line up with TRBD1. Germline loops: CDR1 WSHSY, CDR2 SAAADI. V was pared by 5 bases and J by 2 bases, with 2 bases of the junction left unmatched. The CDR3 consists of 14 residues. The CDR3 coding sequence is TGCGCCAGCAGTAAGGGACAGGCTGGAAACACCATATATTTT. It codes for CASSKGQAGNTIYF.

CDR3 in amino acids: CASSVVGEVVYTF. CDR3 coding DNA: TGTGCCAGCAGCGTAGTAGGAGAAGTGGTCTACACCTTC. V usage is TRBV9 and J usage is TRBJ1-2; D is unclear. CDR3 length: 13 amino acids. Germline V gene sequence: CDR1 SGDLS, CDR2 YYNGEE. V was pared by 0 bases and J by 10 bases, with 13 bases between. Full variable domain (remainder filled in from reference TRBV9 and TRBJ1-2): DSGVTQTPKHLITATGQRVTLRCSPRSGDLSVYWYQQSLDQGLQFLIQYYNGEERAKGNILERFSAQQFPDLHSELNLSSLELGDSALYFCASSVVGEVVYTFGSGTRLTVV.

This rearrangement joins TRBV7-6 to TRBJ1-1; TRBD1 might be the D (5 bases). Trimming left V 5 bases short and J 5 bases short, with 15 bases between. From germline, CDR1 is SGHVS and CDR2 FNYEAQ. This CDR3 has 14 amino acids. In nucleotides, the CDR3 is TGTGCCAGCAGCACCCAGGGTGCGGGGACTGAAGCTTTCTTT. Amino acid sequence: CASSTQGAGTEAFF. Based on the CDR3 plus reference TRBV7-6 and TRBJ1-1, the full variable domain is GAGVSQSPRYKVTKRGQDVALRCDPISGHVSLYWYRQALGQGPEFLTYFNYEAQQDKSGLPNDRFSAERPEGSISTLTIQRTEQRDSAMYRCASSTQGAGTEAFFGQGTRLTVV.

The chain links TRBV27 to TRBJ1-6; D might be TRBD1 (6 bases). Trimming stripped 5 bases from V and 11 bases from J, with 16 bases between. Germline V CDR1 and CDR2: MNHEY, SMNVEV (reference sequence). This CDR3 contains 14 residues. CDR3 sequence (DNA): TGTGCCAGCAGTCCTCAGACAGGAGGGACACCCCTCCACTTT. Protein: CASSPQTGGTPLHF.